Listed below are T cell receptor beta chains from one sample, sequenced in a study of PD-1 blockade in mismatch repair-deficient tumors. Clones were sequenced by immunoSEQ multiplex PCR, and TCRdb holds only the in-frame ones, with some missing. The sample shows 85,000 to 130,000 clones, under 90% of them seen only once. Sample: peripheral blood, taken roughly 36 weeks after starting pembrolizumab. These receptors came from an adult with mismatch repair-deficient cancer. Each CDR3 is given with its conserved first and last residue. The order of the fields is CDR3 protein, CDR3 DNA, V gene, D gene, J gene. D genes are given only for firm matches.

cdr3_aa: CASSGPLGGMNTEAFF
cdr3_nt: TGTGCCAGCAGCGGACCCCTGGGGGGGATGAACACTGAAGCTTTCTTT
v_call: TRBV7-9
d_call: NA
j_call: TRBJ1-1

cdr3_aa: CSVDLADHPSYEQYF
cdr3_nt: TGCAGCGTTGACCTAGCGGATCATCCCTCCTACGAGCAGTACTTC
v_call: TRBV29-1
d_call: TRBD2
j_call: TRBJ2-7

cdr3_aa: CASSSGGSGGHEQYF
cdr3_nt: TGTGCCAGCAGCTCAGGAGGGTCAGGGGGCCACGAGCAGTACTTC
v_call: TRBV7-9
d_call: TRBD1
j_call: TRBJ2-7

cdr3_aa: CASSSTGIGEQYF
cdr3_nt: TGTGCCAGCAGCTCGACAGGGATAGGCGAGCAGTACTTC
v_call: TRBV27
d_call: TRBD1
j_call: TRBJ2-7

cdr3_aa: CAWGGTWGEQYF
cdr3_nt: TGTGCCTGGGGCGGGACGTGGGGGGAGCAGTACTTC
v_call: TRBV30
d_call: NA
j_call: TRBJ2-7

cdr3_aa: CASSDPPRALGANVLTF
cdr3_nt: TGTGCCAGCAGCGACCCCCCCCGGGCTCTTGGGGCCAACGTCCTGACTTTC
v_call: TRBV7-9
d_call: NA
j_call: TRBJ2-6

cdr3_aa: CASSRLAGVNEQFF
cdr3_nt: TGTGCCAGCAGTAGGCTAGCGGGAGTCAATGAGCAGTTCTTC
v_call: TRBV27
d_call: TRBD2
j_call: TRBJ2-1

cdr3_aa: CSVEDYDITNYGYTF
cdr3_nt: TGCAGCGTTGAAGACTACGACATAACTAACTATGGCTACACCTTC
v_call: TRBV29-1
d_call: NA
j_call: TRBJ1-2

cdr3_aa: CASRGTGNNQPQHF
cdr3_nt: TGTGCCAGCAGAGGAACAGGGAACAATCAGCCCCAGCATTTT
v_call: TRBV28
d_call: NA
j_call: TRBJ1-5

cdr3_aa: CASSEGQGGSYEQYF
cdr3_nt: TGTGCCAGCAGCGAGGGACAGGGGGGCTCCTACGAGCAGTACTTC
v_call: TRBV9
d_call: TRBD1
j_call: TRBJ2-7

cdr3_aa: CASSLGLAGAYNEQFF
cdr3_nt: TGTGCCAGCAGCTTAGGTCTAGCGGGAGCCTACAATGAGCAGTTCTTC
v_call: TRBV11-2
d_call: TRBD2
j_call: TRBJ2-1

cdr3_aa: CASSRTSGANEQFF
cdr3_nt: TGTGCCAGCAGTCGGACTAGCGGCGCCAATGAGCAGTTCTTC
v_call: TRBV14
d_call: TRBD2
j_call: TRBJ2-1

cdr3_aa: CASSWSYEQYF
cdr3_nt: TGTGCCAGCAGCTGGAGTTACGAGCAGTACTTC
v_call: TRBV7-2
d_call: NA
j_call: TRBJ2-7

cdr3_aa: CASSAEHGTNYGYTF
cdr3_nt: TGTGCCAGCAGTGCAGAGCACGGGACAAACTATGGCTACACCTTC
v_call: TRBV2
d_call: NA
j_call: TRBJ1-2